This TCR beta chain was recovered during a study of shared clonotypes between healthy human individuals. In the study overall: Each donor's CD8 memory used one plate, CD8 naive two, each CD4 subset three.

Splitting of CD4+ cells produced CD45RA+ naive and CD45RA-negative memory subsets. Germline trimming cut 1 base from V and 4 bases from J; bases unmatched to any gene: 9. Germline V lookup: CDR1 SGHRS, CDR2 YFSETQ. The CDR3 consists of 16 residues. A note on this clone: Its antigen is not identified.

Findings and limits, study-wide: Apart from blood, nothing was sampled; tissue repertoires likely differ.

Each sorted subset replicate got 200 ng genomic DNA, roughly 30,000 genomes. Assay used: immunoSEQ multiplex PCR; TCRdb lists only in-frame clones, some missing. The sample shows more than 2 million clones, 90% to 96% of them seen only once. The J gene is TRBJ1-2, the V gene TRBV5-1, with 8 bases aligning to TRBD1. This TCR was sampled from a man younger than 35 in good health. Sequenced material: naive CD4+ T cells sorted from blood. Subset defined: CD45RA+ positively selected. CDR3 protein: CASSLLVQGASYGYTF. The CDR3 region has the DNA TGCGCCAGCAGCTTGTTGGTTCAGGGGGCTAGCTATGGCTACACCTTC.